This T cell receptor (beta chain) stems from a study of cytomegalovirus exposure and HLA in healthy donors. Study context: The platform used for the 120 validation repertoires matched that of the roughly 670 first-cohort repertoires, a later analysis reported. Regarding the study as a whole: According to the study, some 160 TCR beta chains were cytomegalovirus-associated.

As concerns this clone: Its matching antigen is unknown.

Assay used: immunoSEQ multiplex PCR; TCRdb lists only in-frame clones, some missing. The data contain 120,000 or so clones, roughly 90% of them singletons. The donors formed part of the approximately 110-subject validation cohort, distinct from the roughly 670-subject first cohort. This clonotype originated in a woman younger than 30 in good health and CMV-seronegative. Material for sequencing was PBMCs.

The CDR3 DNA sequence: TGTGCCAGCAGGGTCGGACTAGCCCGAGAGACCCAGTACTTC. Translating gives CASRVGLARETQYF. The V gene is TRBV2, the J gene TRBJ2-5, with TRBD2 matching 8 bases. The V gene end was trimmed by 6 bases and the J gene end by 4 bases; junction bases not matched to a gene: 7. The CDR3 is 14 amino acids. Germline V lookup: CDR1 SNHLY, CDR2 FYNNEI.